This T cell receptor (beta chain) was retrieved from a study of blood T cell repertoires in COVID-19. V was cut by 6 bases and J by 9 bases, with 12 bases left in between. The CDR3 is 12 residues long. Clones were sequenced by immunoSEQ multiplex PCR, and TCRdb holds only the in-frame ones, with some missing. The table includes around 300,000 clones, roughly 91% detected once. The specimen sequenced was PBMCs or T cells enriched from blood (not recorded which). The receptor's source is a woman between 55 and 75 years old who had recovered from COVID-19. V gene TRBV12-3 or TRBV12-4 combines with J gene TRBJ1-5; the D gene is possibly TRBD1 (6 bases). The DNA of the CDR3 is TGTGCCAGCAGCCGCGACAGGCCGCCCCAGCATTTT. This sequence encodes CASSRDRPPQHF.